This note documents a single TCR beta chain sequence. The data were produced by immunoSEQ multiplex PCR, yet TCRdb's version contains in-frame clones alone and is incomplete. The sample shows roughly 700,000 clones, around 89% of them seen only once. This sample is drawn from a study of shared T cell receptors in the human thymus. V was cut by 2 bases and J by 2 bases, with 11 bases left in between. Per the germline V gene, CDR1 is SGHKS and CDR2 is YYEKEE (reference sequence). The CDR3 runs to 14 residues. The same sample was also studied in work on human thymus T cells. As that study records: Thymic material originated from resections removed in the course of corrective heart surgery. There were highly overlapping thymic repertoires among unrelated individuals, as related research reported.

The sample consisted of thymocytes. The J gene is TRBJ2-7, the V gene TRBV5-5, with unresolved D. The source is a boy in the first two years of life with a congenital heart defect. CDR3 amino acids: CASSFDVRPYEQYF. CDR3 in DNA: TGTGCCAGCAGCTTCGACGTCAGGCCCTACGAGCAGTACTTC.